A single sample is the source of the 16 T cell receptor beta chains below, sequenced in a study of graft-versus-host responses after intestinal transplantation. These receptors lack a known antigen. Some clones are missing from TCRdb's copy, which holds only in-frame ones; the method was immunoSEQ multiplex PCR. The repertoire holds about 85,000 clones, with less than 95% as singletons. The sequenced sample was unstimulated CD8+ T cells sorted from spleen or lymph node cells, obtained before transplant. These receptors came from a human donor who was the organ donor for an intestinal transplant.

The chain recombines TRBV7-6 with TRBJ2-5; D unclear. This CDR3 comprises 14 residues. V lost 0 bases, J lost 1 base, and 6 bases lay in between. CDR1 is SGHVS, CDR2 FNYEAQ, per germline. The CDR3 here is CASSLALGQETQYF. As DNA, the CDR3 is TGTGCCAGCAGCTTAGCTCTGGGCCAAGAGACCCAGTACTTC.

The rearrangement joins TRBV6-1 to TRBJ2-4; D is possibly TRBD2 (6 bases). The CDR3 has 14 amino acids. Germline V gene data show CDR1 as MNHNS and CDR2 as SASEGT. Between the trimmed V and J ends, which lost 2 bases and 1 base, there was a span of 6 bases. CDR3 bases: TGTGCCAGCAGTGAACGGGGGGCCAAAAACATTCAGTACTTC. Residues: CASSERGAKNIQYF.

The chain couples TRBV27 to TRBJ2-7; D is ambiguous. CDR1 MNHEY and CDR2 SMNVEV come from the germline V gene (reference sequence). Trimming shortened V by 5 bases and J by 5 bases, and 16 bases separated the two germline ends. This CDR3 has 14 residues. DNA of the CDR3: TGTGCCAGCAGTGAAAGGGCCGAAGGTAACGAGCAGTACTTC. The encoded protein is CASSERAEGNEQYF.

The chain joins TRBV4-1 to TRBJ2-2; 7 nucleotides align to TRBD2. The V gene end was trimmed by 1 base and the J gene end by 6 bases; junction bases not matched to a gene: 11. This CDR3 is built from 17 residues. CDR1 is MGHRA, CDR2 YSYEKL, per germline. The CDR3 DNA is TGCGCCAGCAGCCAAGTCGGGGGAGGGGTGTGGGCCGGGGAGCTGTTTTTT. Its protein product is CASSQVGGGVWAGELFF.

The rearrangement links TRBV11-3 to TRBJ2-1; tentative D call: TRBD2 (6 bases). This CDR3 spans 14 amino acids. V lost 5 bases and J 2 bases, leaving 10 bases between the germline ends. Germline-derived CDR1 and CDR2 are SGHNT and YENEEA. The CDR3: CASSPGETYNEQFF. CDR3 nucleotides: TGTGCCAGCAGCCCGGGGGAAACCTACAATGAGCAGTTCTTC.

J is TRBJ2-2 and V is TRBV7-9; D is undetermined. CDR3 length: 13 residues. V was cut by 3 bases and J by 7 bases, with 9 bases left in between. The germline gives CDR1 SEHNR, CDR2 FQNEAQ (reference sequence). The CDR3, as DNA: TGTGCCAGCAGCTTTGATCTGGGCGGGGAGCTGTTTTTT. Amino acids: CASSFDLGGELFF.

The chain couples TRBV5-6 to TRBJ2-1; D is possibly TRBD2 (7 bases). Trimming took off 4 bases at V and 14 bases at J, with 22 bases between the two ends. The CDR3 contains 14 residues. Germline V lookup: CDR1 SGHDT, CDR2 YYEEEE. The CDR3 loop is CASSERDTAIGKFF. CDR3 nucleotide sequence: TGTGCCAGCAGCGAGCGGGACACCGCAATTGGGAAGTTCTTC.

CDR3 protein: CASSPPAGFYNEQFF. In nucleotides, the CDR3 is TGTGCCAGCAGCCCTCCAGCGGGGTTTTACAATGAGCAGTTCTTC. The gene calls are TRBV5-4 and TRBJ2-1; 7 nucleotides line up with TRBD2. Germline V CDR1 and CDR2: SGHNT, YYREEE (reference sequence). The CDR3 length is 15 residues. The trim removed 4 bases at V and 4 bases at J, leaving 8 bases unmatched.

The chain uses TRBV13 and TRBJ1-4; 7 bases are shared with TRBD1. After removal of 5 bases from V and 1 base from J, the junction contained 13 bases not matched to a gene. The CDR3 totals 18 residues. The germline V gene has CDR1 PRHDT and CDR2 FYEKMQ (reference sequence). The CDR3 DNA is TGTGCCAGCAGCCTACGGACAGGCGGATACGGAACTAATGAAAAACTGTTTTTT. Its protein product is CASSLRTGGYGTNEKLFF.

This clone was detected only once. The CDR3 sequence is CASSLVRLAPYNEQFF. In DNA, the CDR3 is TGTGCCAGCAGCTTAGTTCGACTAGCGCCCTACAATGAGCAGTTCTTC. The V gene is TRBV11-2, the J gene TRBJ2-1; 8 bases are a match to TRBD2. The CDR3 extends over 16 amino acids. The germline V gene has CDR1 SGHAT and CDR2 FQNNGV. J lost 2 bases, V lost 1 base, and 4 bases had no gene match.

The CDR3 reads CASSGVRGSVNSDTQYF. The CDR3 DNA sequence: TGTGCCAGCAGCGGAGTCAGGGGATCAGTTAACTCAGATACGCAGTATTTT. V usage is TRBV9 and J usage is TRBJ2-3, with D perhaps TRBD1 (6 bases). The V end lost 3 bases, the J end lost 4 bases, and 21 bases lay between the germline ends. Germline V gives CDR1 SGDLS, CDR2 YYNGEE. CDR3 length: 17 residues.

The chain has TRBV19 and TRBJ1-1, with TRBD1 identical over 7 bases. The V gene end was trimmed by 7 bases and the J gene end by 3 bases; junction bases not matched to a gene: 8. In germline, CDR1 is LNHDA, CDR2 SQIVND (reference sequence). The CDR3 spans 14 residues. The CDR3 DNA is TGTGCCAGTACCCCAGGGGGGGGCGACACTGAAGCTTTCTTT. Its protein product is CASTPGGGDTEAFF. The complete variable domain, with remaining parts taken from reference TRBV19 and TRBJ1-1, reads DGGITQSPKYLFRKEGQNVTLSCEQNLNHDAMYWYRQDPGQGLRLIYYSQIVNDFQKGDIAEGYSVSREKKESFPLTVTSAQKNPTAFYLCASTPGGGDTEAFFGQGTRLTVV.

V is TRBV7-8 and J is TRBJ2-3; D may match TRBD1 or TRBD2 (6 bases each). V shed 1 base and J shed 1 base, with 15 bases lying between them. CDR1 and CDR2 from the germline V gene are SGHVS and FQNEAQ. The CDR3 has 17 residues. In DNA form, the CDR3 reads TGTGCCAGCAGCTTAGAGGGGGGAGCCTCCGGCACAGATACGCAGTATTTT. Translation gives CASSLEGGASGTDTQYF.

The chain employs TRBV2 and TRBJ1-1, with D perhaps TRBD1 (6 bases). Germline CDR1 and CDR2: SNHLY and FYNNEI. The CDR3 is 15 amino acids. Trimming removed 9 bases from V and 2 bases from J, with 19 bases in between. In DNA form, the CDR3 reads TGTGCCAGACCCCTACGGGACACGCTAAACACTGAAGCTTTCTTT. Encoded protein: CARPLRDTLNTEAFF.

The chain links TRBV27 to TRBJ2-7; tentatively, D is TRBD2 (5 bases). Trimming shortened V by 8 bases and J by 3 bases, and 14 bases separated the two germline ends. CDR3 length equals 13 residues. Germline assignment: CDR1 MNHEY and CDR2 SMNVEV (reference sequence). The DNA of the CDR3 is TGTGCCAGCTCTTCAGTGGGAGACTACGAGCAGTACTTC. It translates to CASSSVGDYEQYF.

The CDR3 region has the DNA TGTGCTAGTGGTTTGGGGAAGACAGGGGACATCTATGGCTACACCTTC. Amino acid sequence: CASGLGKTGDIYGYTF. V and J are TRBV12-5 and TRBJ1-2, with 8 nucleotides matching TRBD1. The CDR3 extends over 16 amino acids. CDR1 and CDR2 (germline): LGHNT, FRNRAP. V shed 1 base, J shed 4 bases, and the junction held 8 bases outside the gene matches.